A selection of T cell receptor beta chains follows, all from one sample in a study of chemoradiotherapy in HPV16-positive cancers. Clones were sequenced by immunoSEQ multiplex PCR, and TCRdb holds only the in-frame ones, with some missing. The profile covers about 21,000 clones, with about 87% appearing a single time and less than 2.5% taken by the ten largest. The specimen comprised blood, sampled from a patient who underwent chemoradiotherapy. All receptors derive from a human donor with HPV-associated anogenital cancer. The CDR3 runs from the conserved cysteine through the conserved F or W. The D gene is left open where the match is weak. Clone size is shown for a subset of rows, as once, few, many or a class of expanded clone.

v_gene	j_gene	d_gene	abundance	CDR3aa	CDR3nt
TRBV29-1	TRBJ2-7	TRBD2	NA	CSVEGLAGGEIYEQYF	TGCAGCGTCGAAGGGCTAGCGGGAGGAGAAATCTACGAGCAGTACTTC
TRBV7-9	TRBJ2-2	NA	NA	CASSLAANRGTGELFF	TGTGCCAGCAGCTTAGCGGCAAATAGGGGCACCGGGGAGCTGTTTTTT
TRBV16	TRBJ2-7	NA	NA	CASSQEARGLGDEQYF	TGTGCCAGCAGCCAGGAGGCGAGAGGTCTGGGCGACGAGCAGTACTTC
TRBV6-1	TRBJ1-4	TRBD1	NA	CASRGQNNEKLFF	TGTGCCAGCAGGGGACAGAATAATGAAAAACTGTTTTTT
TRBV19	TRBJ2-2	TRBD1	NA	CASTSRRDRGILLTNTGELFF	TGTGCCAGTACTAGCAGGCGAGACAGGGGGATTTTGCTCACGAACACCGGGGAGCTGTTTTTT
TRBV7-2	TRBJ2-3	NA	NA	CASFAQARGTDTQYF	TGTGCCAGCTTCGCCCAGGCTCGCGGCACAGATACGCAGTATTTT
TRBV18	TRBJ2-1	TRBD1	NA	CASSPLEGTGYNEQFF	TGTGCCAGCTCACCATTGGAAGGGACAGGGTACAATGAGCAGTTCTTC
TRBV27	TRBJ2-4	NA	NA	CASSSSNIQYF	TGTGCCAGCAGTTCGTCAAACATTCAGTACTTC
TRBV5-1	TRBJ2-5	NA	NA	CASSLQGQETQYF	TGCGCCAGCAGCTTGCAGGGCCAAGAGACCCAGTACTTC
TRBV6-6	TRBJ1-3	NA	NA	CASSYLPQRSGNTIYF	TGTGCCAGCAGTTATCTCCCCCAGCGCTCTGGAAACACCATATATTTT
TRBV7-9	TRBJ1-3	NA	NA	CASSLSGSTGNTIYF	TGTGCCAGCAGCTTATCGGGGAGTACCGGAAACACCATATATTTT
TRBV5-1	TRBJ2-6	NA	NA	CASSSPHSGANVLTF	TGCGCCAGCAGCTCCCCACACTCTGGGGCCAACGTCCTGACTTTC
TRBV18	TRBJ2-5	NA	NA	CASSATYQETQYF	TGTGCCAGCTCAGCCACGTATCAAGAGACCCAGTACTTC
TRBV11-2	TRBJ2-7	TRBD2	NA	CASSTAGLAGDEQYF	TGTGCCAGCAGCACCGCGGGACTAGCGGGAGACGAGCAGTACTTC
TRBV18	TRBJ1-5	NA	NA	CASSPGRGNQPQHF	TGTGCCAGCTCACCAGGGAGGGGTAATCAGCCCCAGCATTTT
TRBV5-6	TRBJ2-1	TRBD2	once	CASSLTSGRANEQFF	TGTGCCAGCAGCCTGACTAGCGGGAGGGCCAATGAGCAGTTCTTC
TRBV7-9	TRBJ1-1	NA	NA	CASSPRGRDTEAFF	TGTGCCAGCAGCCCCAGGGGTAGGGACACTGAAGCTTTCTTT
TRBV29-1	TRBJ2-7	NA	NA	CSVGGGPQAYEQYF	TGCAGCGTTGGGGGCGGGCCTCAAGCCTACGAGCAGTACTTC
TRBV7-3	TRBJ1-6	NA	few	CASSTGLQGSLHF	TGTGCCAGCAGCACGGGTCTTCAGGGGTCCCTCCACTTT
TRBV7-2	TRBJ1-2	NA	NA	CASSLASGLLFYGYTF	TGTGCCAGCAGCTTAGCGTCGGGGCTTCTCTTCTATGGCTACACCTTC
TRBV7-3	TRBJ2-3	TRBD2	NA	CASGTSGGGTQYF	TGTGCCAGTGGGACTAGCGGGGGTGGTACGCAGTATTTT
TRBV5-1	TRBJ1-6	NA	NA	CASSLGERGDSPLHF	TGCGCCAGCAGCTTGGGAGAGCGAGGTGATTCACCCCTCCACTTT
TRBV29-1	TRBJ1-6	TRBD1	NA	CSVAGTANSPLHF	TGCAGCGTAGCCGGGACAGCTAATTCACCCCTCCACTTT
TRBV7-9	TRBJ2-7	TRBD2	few	CASSLVASGGTVQYF	TGTGCCAGCAGCTTAGTGGCTAGCGGGGGTACGGTGCAGTACTTC
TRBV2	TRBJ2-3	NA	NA	CASIRDGVTQYF	TGTGCCAGCATTAGGGACGGTGTAACGCAGTATTTT
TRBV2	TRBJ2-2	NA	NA	CASSEARAPGELFF	TGTGCCAGCAGTGAAGCGCGAGCCCCCGGGGAGCTGTTTTTT
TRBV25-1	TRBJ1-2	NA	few	CASSEEWQGGGYTF	TGTGCCAGCAGTGAAGAATGGCAGGGCGGTGGCTACACCTTC
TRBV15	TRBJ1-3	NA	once	CATSRDLWGAESSGNTIYF	TGTGCCACCAGCAGAGATCTTTGGGGAGCGGAGAGCTCTGGAAACACCATATATTTT
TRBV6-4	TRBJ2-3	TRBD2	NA	CASSDPHLGGGTDTQYF	TGTGCCAGCAGTGACCCACACCTCGGGGGGGGTACAGATACGCAGTATTTT
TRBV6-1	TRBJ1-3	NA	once	CASSGLLRGGSGNTIYF	TGTGCCAGCAGTGGATTATTAAGGGGGGGCTCTGGAAACACCATATATTTT
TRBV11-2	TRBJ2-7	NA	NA	CASSLEAHEQYF	TGTGCCAGCAGCTTAGAGGCGCACGAGCAGTACTTC
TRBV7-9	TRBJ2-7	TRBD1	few	CASSFGTESYEQYF	TGTGCCAGCAGCTTTGGGACAGAATCCTACGAGCAGTACTTC
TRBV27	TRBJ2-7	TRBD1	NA	CASARDRVYEQYF	TGTGCCAGCGCCCGGGACAGGGTTTACGAGCAGTACTTC
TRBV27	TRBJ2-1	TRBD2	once	CASSQTSGLYNEQFF	TGTGCCAGCAGCCAGACTAGCGGGCTTTACAATGAGCAGTTCTTC
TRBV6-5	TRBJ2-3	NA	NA	CASSYRNPATDTQYF	TGTGCCAGCAGTTACCGAAACCCAGCAACAGATACGCAGTATTTT
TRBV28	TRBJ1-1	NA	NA	CASSLQTPEAFF	TGTGCCAGCAGTTTGCAAACTCCTGAAGCTTTCTTT
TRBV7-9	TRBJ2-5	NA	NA	CASSATAYQETQYF	TGTGCCAGCAGCGCAACAGCTTACCAAGAGACCCAGTACTTC
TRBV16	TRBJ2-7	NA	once	CASSPRGGNYEQYF	TGTGCCAGCAGCCCCAGGGGAGGAAACTACGAGCAGTACTTC
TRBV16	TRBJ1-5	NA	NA	CASSQATGRGNQPQHF	TGTGCCAGCAGCCAAGCGACAGGACGGGGCAATCAGCCCCAGCATTTT
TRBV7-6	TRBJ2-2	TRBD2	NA	CASSLATSGGAGELFF	TGTGCCAGCAGCTTAGCAACTAGCGGGGGGGCCGGGGAGCTGTTTTTT
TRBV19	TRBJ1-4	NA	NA	CASSRQVGEKLFF	TGTGCCAGTAGTAGACAGGTGGGGGAAAAACTGTTTTTT
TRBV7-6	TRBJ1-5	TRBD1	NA	CASSPGGYTSQPQHF	TGTGCCAGCAGCCCAGGGGGGTATACAAGTCAGCCCCAGCATTTT
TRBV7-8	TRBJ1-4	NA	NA	CASSSRGRTNEKLFF	TGTGCCAGCAGCTCCAGGGGTAGGACTAATGAAAAACTGTTTTTT
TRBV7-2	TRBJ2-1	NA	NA	CASQTEISNEQFF	TGTGCCAGCCAAACTGAAATCTCGAATGAGCAGTTCTTC
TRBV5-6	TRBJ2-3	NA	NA	CASSLRSSSTQYF	TGTGCCAGCAGCTTGAGGAGTAGTTCTACGCAGTATTTT
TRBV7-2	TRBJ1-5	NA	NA	CASSPRSREPQHF	TGTGCCAGCAGCCCCCGGTCTCGGGAGCCCCAGCATTTT
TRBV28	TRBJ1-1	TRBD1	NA	CASSSGQGDTEAFF	TGTGCCAGCAGTTCGGGACAGGGAGATACTGAAGCTTTCTTT
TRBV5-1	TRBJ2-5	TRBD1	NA	CASSLGQGAIEQYF	TGCGCCAGCAGCTTGGGGCAGGGGGCGATAGAGCAGTACTTC
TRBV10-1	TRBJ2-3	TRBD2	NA	CASTPGLAGSTDTQYF	TGCGCCAGCACCCCGGGACTAGCGGGAAGCACAGATACGCAGTATTTT
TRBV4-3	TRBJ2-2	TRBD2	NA	CASSQTAGGNTGELFF	TGCGCCAGCAGCCAAACAGCGGGAGGGAACACCGGGGAGCTGTTTTTT
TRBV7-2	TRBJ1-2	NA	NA	CASSLITSSGYTF	TGTGCCAGCAGCTTAATAACGAGTTCTGGCTACACCTTC
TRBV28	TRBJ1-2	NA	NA	CASSFQAASRGYTF	TGTGCCAGCAGTTTTCAAGCTGCCAGCCGGGGCTACACCTTC
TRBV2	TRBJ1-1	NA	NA	CASSGSANTEAFF	TGTGCCAGCAGCGGGTCAGCGAACACTGAAGCTTTCTTT
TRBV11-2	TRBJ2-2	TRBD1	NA	CASSTGTGVGELFF	TGTGCCAGCAGCACTGGGACAGGGGTTGGGGAGCTGTTTTTT
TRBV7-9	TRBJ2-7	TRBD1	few	CASWTGQYGDEQYF	TGTGCCAGCTGGACAGGACAATATGGGGACGAGCAGTACTTC
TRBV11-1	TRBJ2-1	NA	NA	CASSLKGRNNEQFF	TGTGCCAGCAGCTTAAAGGGGCGAAACAATGAGCAGTTCTTC
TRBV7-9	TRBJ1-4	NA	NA	CASSLGQAGEKLFF	TGTGCCAGCAGCTTAGGACAGGCCGGAGAAAAACTGTTTTTT
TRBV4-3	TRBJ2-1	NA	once	CASSQDSGGGDEQFF	TGCGCCAGCAGCCAAGATTCGGGAGGGGGCGATGAGCAGTTCTTC